The clone carrying this TCR beta chain was picked up a small number of times. Antigen: not known. The entry originates in a study of Graves' ophthalmopathy and Graves' hyperthyroidism. About the research overall: Ophthalmopathy absent within 18 months of follow-up marked hyperthyroidism as stable.

Amplification targeted the TCR beta CDR3 regions, with RNA transcripts as the source material. The library came from an HTBI-primed first-round RT-PCR and a second-round multiplex PCR. TCRdb passed the multiplex PCR reads through MiXCR, listing each CDR3 protein once. The profile shows more than 1,000,000 distinct CDR3 sequences, about 40% of them singletons. Other autoimmune diseases, uncontrolled infections, pregnancy and lactation each led to patient exclusion. Clinical symptoms, serum thyroxine, TRAb, thyroid ultrasound and orbital computed tomography formed the basis of diagnosis. V was clipped by 7 bases and J by 0 bases, with 9 bases between them. This CDR3 spans 13 amino acids. CDR1 is WNHNN and CDR2 is SYGVQD in the germline V gene (reference sequence). Whole-study results and caveats: The blood repertoire also included most expanded thyroid clonotypes above 0.001 frequency.

The receptor comes from an adult man with Graves' hyperthyroidism. The chain is built from TRBV10-1 and TRBJ1-2; D is ambiguous. Sequencing used peripheral blood or thyroid tissue (not recorded which). CDR3 region: CASTMKSNYGYTF. CDR3 coding DNA: TGCGCCAGCACCATGAAATCTAACTATGGCTACACCTTC.